Each of the 11 T cell receptor beta chains below was sequenced from the same sample in a study of blood T cell repertoires in COVID-19 (dated by TCRdb to the early 2020s). Libraries were built with the immunoSEQ multiplex PCR assay. This immuneACCESS table, as held by TCRdb, lists in-frame sequences with V and J called but not all clones. Of the missing ones, under half trace to an unresolved V gene in checked studies; the others have no known cause. Present in this sample are roughly 16,000 clones, 81% of which were seen just once. Of the sample, about 8% falls within the top ten clones. Source material: peripheral blood. Every receptor here comes from a man in his fifties or sixties with acute or convalescent COVID-19.

The chain employs TRBV15 and TRBJ1-2; D call uncertain. V shed 0 bases and J shed 1 base, with 6 bases lying between them. In germline, CDR1 is LNHNV, CDR2 YYDKDF (reference sequence). The CDR3 covers 14 residues. CDR3 sequence (DNA): TGTGCCACCAGCAGAGATCGACTTAACTATGGCTACACCTTC. Translated: CATSRDRLNYGYTF.

The V gene is TRBV19, the J gene TRBJ1-2; D gene uncertain. The V gene lost 3 bases and the J gene lost 0 bases, with 11 bases spanning the gap. The CDR3 extends over 15 amino acids. CDR1 is LNHDA, CDR2 SQIVND, per germline (reference sequence). CDR3 bases: TGTGCCAGTAGTATGGGCCTCTCCACTAACTATGGCTACACCTTC. This translates into CASSMGLSTNYGYTF.

The chain employs TRBV28 and TRBJ1-5, with 10 bases fitting TRBD1. J was trimmed by 7 bases and V by 1 base; bases with no gene match: 7. Germline V gene sequence: CDR1 MDHEN, CDR2 SYDVKM. This CDR3 has 16 amino acids. The CDR3 loop reads CASSLYGTGVEQPQHF. In nucleotides, the CDR3 is TGTGCCAGCAGTTTATATGGGACAGGGGTAGAGCAGCCCCAGCATTTT. Based on the CDR3 plus reference TRBV28 and TRBJ1-5, the full variable domain is DVKVTQSSRYLVKRTGEKVFLECVQDMDHENMFWYRQDPGLGLRLIYFSYDVKMKEKGDIPEGYSVSREKKERFSLILESASTNQTSMYLCASSLYGTGVEQPQHFGDGTRLSIL.

The chain joins TRBV4-2 to TRBJ2-3, with 7 bases aligning to TRBD2. CDR1 is LGHNA, CDR2 YNFKEQ, per germline. The CDR3 is 17 amino acids. Trimming took 0 bases from V and 3 from J; bases not matched to a gene: 9. The CDR3 sequence: CASSQDPPGGGTDTQYF. CDR3 bases: TGTGCCAGCAGCCAAGATCCCCCGGGCGGGGGAACAGATACGCAGTATTTT.

The V call is TRBV5-1, the J call TRBJ1-2; possibly TRBD1 for D (6 bases). The CDR3 extends over 13 amino acids. Germline values: CDR1 SGHRS, CDR2 YFSETQ. V lost 7 bases, J lost 8 bases, and 18 bases lay in between. In DNA form, the CDR3 reads TGCGCCAGCTCCCAGTCCACACAGGGAGGCTACACCTTC. Its translation is CASSQSTQGGYTF.

The V gene is TRBV6-5, the J gene TRBJ2-7; 8 bases fit TRBD1. With V trimmed by 8 bases and J by 9 bases, 12 bases remained unmatched. Germline CDR1 is MNHEY and CDR2 is SVGAGI. The CDR3 consists of 13 residues. The CDR3 DNA reads TGTGCCAGCCGGGGGACAGGAGGGAAGGGGCAGTACTTC. As protein: CASRGTGGKGQYF.

The chain is built from TRBV29-1 and TRBJ2-5, with D possibly matching TRBD2 (6 bases). Germline V gene lookup returns CDR1 SQVTM and CDR2 ANQGSEA. Trimming took off 6 bases at V and 0 bases at J, with 23 bases between the two ends. The CDR3 is 17 amino acids. The CDR3 bases are TGCAGCGTGTCTGGGACCACACTACTAGCTCACCAAGAGACCCAGTACTTC. It translates to CSVSGTTLLAHQETQYF.

CDR3 sequence (DNA): TGTGCCAGCAGCCCTTTTCTAGACAGCTACTCCTACGAGCAGTACTTC. Protein: CASSPFLDSYSYEQYF. The V and J genes are TRBV2 and TRBJ2-7, with a possible D match to TRBD1 (5 bases). The CDR3 totals 16 residues. Germline V gene sequence: CDR1 SNHLY, CDR2 FYNNEI. V shed 6 bases and J shed 0 bases, with 18 bases lying between them.

This CDR3 reads CASPPRQGTGELFF. The CDR3 nucleotides are TGCGCCAGCCCACCCAGACAGGGGACCGGGGAGCTGTTTTTT. The rearrangement joins TRBV5-1 to TRBJ2-2, with 8 bases fitting TRBD1. The CDR3 contains 14 residues. Looked up from germline, CDR1 is SGHRS and CDR2 is YFSETQ. V shed 7 bases, J shed 5 bases, and the junction held 7 bases outside the gene matches.

The rearrangement uses TRBV29-1 and TRBJ2-7, with D maybe TRBD2 (6 bases). Germline V gene data show CDR1 as SQVTM and CDR2 as ANQGSEA. The ends were cut back, 1 base at V and 4 bases at J, with 26 bases in the middle. There are 18 residues in the CDR3. CDR3: CSVEVQKLGTDAPYEQYF. The CDR3 DNA follows: TGCAGCGTTGAAGTCCAAAAACTCGGGACTGACGCACCTTACGAGCAGTACTTC.

This rearrangement joins TRBV10-3 to TRBJ2-7; 8 bases line up with TRBD1. From germline, CDR1 is ENHRY and CDR2 SYGVKD. V lost 5 bases to trimming and J lost 7 bases; unmatched junction nucleotides: 7. CDR3 size: 13 residues. As DNA, the CDR3 is TGTGCCATCAGTCCGGACAGGGTGAGGGAGCAGTACTTC. Protein: CAISPDRVREQYF.